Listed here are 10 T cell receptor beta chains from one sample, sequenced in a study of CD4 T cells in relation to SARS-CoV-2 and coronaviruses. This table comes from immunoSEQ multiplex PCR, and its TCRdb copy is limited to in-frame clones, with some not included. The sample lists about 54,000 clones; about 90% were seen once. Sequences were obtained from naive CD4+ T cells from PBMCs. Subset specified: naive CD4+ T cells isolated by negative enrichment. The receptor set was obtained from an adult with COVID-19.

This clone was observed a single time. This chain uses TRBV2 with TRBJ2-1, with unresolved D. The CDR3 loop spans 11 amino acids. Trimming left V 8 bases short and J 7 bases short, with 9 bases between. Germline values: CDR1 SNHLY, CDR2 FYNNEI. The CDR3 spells CASLQTNEQFF. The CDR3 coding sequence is TGTGCCAGCTTACAGACTAATGAGCAGTTCTTC.

The CDR3 loop is CASSTTSGVSYNEQFF. CDR3 DNA sequence: TGTGCCAGCAGTACTACTAGCGGGGTCTCCTACAATGAGCAGTTCTTC. V usage is TRBV11-2 and J usage is TRBJ2-1; 10 nucleotides align to TRBD2. V was clipped by 6 bases and J by 0 bases; unmatched bases: 5. CDR1 is SGHAT and CDR2 is FQNNGV in the germline V gene. The CDR3 covers 16 residues.

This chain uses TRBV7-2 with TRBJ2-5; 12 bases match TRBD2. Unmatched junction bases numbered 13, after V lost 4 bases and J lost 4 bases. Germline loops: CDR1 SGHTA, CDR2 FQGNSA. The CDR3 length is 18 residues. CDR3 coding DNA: TGTGCCAGCAGCTCCCCCTGGGAGCTAGCGGGAGGGGGAGAGACCCAGTACTTC. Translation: CASSSPWELAGGGETQYF.

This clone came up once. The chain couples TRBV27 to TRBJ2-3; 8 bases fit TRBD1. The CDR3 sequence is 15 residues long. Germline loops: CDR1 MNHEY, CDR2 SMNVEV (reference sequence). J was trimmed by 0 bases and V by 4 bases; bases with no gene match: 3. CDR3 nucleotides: TGTGCCAGCAGTTCCTGGACAGGGAGCACAGATACGCAGTATTTT. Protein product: CASSSWTGSTDTQYF.

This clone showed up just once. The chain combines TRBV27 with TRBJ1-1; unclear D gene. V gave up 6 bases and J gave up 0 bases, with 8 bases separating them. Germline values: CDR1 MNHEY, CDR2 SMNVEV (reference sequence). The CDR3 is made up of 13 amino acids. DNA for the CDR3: TGTGCCAGCAGCTTTAATCTGAACACTGAAGCTTTCTTT. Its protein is CASSFNLNTEAFF.

CDR3 sequence (DNA): TGTGCCAGCAGCAAACTAGCGGGGGGACTGTGGTACGAGCAGTACTTC. The encoded protein is CASSKLAGGLWYEQYF. This chain links TRBV3-1 (or the pseudogene TRBV3-2) with TRBJ2-7; 12 bases fit TRBD2. In germline, CDR1 is LGHDT, CDR2 YNNKEL (reference sequence). V lost 5 bases and J lost 4; bases outside the gene matches: 9. The CDR3 contains 16 residues.

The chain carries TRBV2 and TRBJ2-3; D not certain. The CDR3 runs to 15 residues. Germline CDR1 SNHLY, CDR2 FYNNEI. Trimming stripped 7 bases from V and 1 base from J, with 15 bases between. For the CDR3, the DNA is TGTGCCAGCAAACCCGCAGGTGAAGGCACAGATACGCAGTATTTT. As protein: CASKPAGEGTDTQYF.

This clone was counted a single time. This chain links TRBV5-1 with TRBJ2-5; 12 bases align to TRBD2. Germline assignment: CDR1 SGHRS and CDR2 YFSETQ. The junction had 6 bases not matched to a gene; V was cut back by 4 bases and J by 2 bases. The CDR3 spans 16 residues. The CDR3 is CASSPRTSGIQETQYF. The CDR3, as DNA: TGCGCCAGCAGCCCCAGGACTAGCGGGATTCAAGAGACCCAGTACTTC.

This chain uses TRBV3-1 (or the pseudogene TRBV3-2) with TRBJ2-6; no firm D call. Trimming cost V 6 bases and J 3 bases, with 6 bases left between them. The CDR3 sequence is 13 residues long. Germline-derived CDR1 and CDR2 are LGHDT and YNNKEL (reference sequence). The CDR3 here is CASSPIGANVLTF. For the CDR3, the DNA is TGTGCCAGCAGTCCGATTGGGGCCAACGTCCTGACTTTC.

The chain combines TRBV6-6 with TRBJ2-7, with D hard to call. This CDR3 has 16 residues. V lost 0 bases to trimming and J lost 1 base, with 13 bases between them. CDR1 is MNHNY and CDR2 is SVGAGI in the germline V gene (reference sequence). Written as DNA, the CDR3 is TGTGCCAGCAGTTACTCGGCCCCGGCGGATTCCTACGAGCAGTACTTC. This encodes CASSYSAPADSYEQYF.